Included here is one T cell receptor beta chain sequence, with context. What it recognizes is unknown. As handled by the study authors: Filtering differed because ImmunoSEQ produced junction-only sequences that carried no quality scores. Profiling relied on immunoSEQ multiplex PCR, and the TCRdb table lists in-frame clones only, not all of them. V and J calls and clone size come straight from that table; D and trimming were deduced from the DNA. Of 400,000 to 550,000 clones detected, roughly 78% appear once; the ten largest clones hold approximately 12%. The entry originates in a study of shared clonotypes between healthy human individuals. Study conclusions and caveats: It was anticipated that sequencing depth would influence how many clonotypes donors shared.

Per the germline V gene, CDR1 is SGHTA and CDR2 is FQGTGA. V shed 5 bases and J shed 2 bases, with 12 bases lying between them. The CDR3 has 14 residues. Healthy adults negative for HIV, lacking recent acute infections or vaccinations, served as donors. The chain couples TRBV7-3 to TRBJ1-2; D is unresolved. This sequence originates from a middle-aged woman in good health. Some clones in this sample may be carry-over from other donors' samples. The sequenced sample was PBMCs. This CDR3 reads CASSAGAGNYGYTF. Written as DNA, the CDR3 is TGTGCCAGCAGCGCTGGAGCGGGGAACTATGGCTACACCTTC.